The rows below give T cell receptor beta chains drawn from one sample of a study of T cells in Graves' hyperthyroidism and ophthalmopathy. Each CDR3 protein gets one entry after TCRdb re-called the multiplex PCR reads with MiXCR. The sample has roughly 500,000 distinct CDR3 sequences, 46% seen once. Sequencing used peripheral blood or thyroid tissue (not recorded which). Receptors originate from an adult woman with Graves' disease, either hyperthyroidism or ophthalmopathy (not recorded which). CDR3s include the opening cysteine and the closing phenylalanine or tryptophan. The D gene is left open where the match is weak. Only part of the rows carry a size: once, few, many, or a class if the clone is expanded.

v_call: TRBV11-2
d_call: TRBD2
j_call: TRBJ2-5
clone_size: .
cdr3_nt: TGTGCCAGCAGCTCCGACCCGGGACTAGCGGGATCGTACCAAGAGACCCAGTACTTC
cdr3_aa: CASSSDPGLAGSYQETQYF

v_call: TRBV10-3
d_call: TRBD2
j_call: TRBJ2-1
clone_size: .
cdr3_nt: TGTGCCATCAGTGAGTCTGCAGGACTAGGAGGCAATGAGCAGTTCTTC
cdr3_aa: CAISESAGLGGNEQFF

v_call: TRBV7-2
d_call: TRBD2
j_call: TRBJ2-3
clone_size: .
cdr3_nt: TGTGCCAGCAGCCCCCCTCTAGCGGGGAGCACAGATACGCAGTATTTT
cdr3_aa: CASSPPLAGSTDTQYF

v_call: TRBV7-3
d_call: .
j_call: TRBJ2-7
clone_size: .
cdr3_nt: TGTGCCAGCAGCTTACGGGACTCCCTCTCCGGCGGGGAGCTGTACTTC
cdr3_aa: CASSLRDSLSGGELYF

v_call: TRBV11-1
d_call: TRBD1
j_call: TRBJ1-1
clone_size: .
cdr3_nt: TGTGCCAGCAGTACATCCAGGGGGCGTATGGGGGTTTACACTGAAGCTTTCTTT
cdr3_aa: CASSTSRGRMGVYTEAFF

v_call: TRBV5-8
d_call: .
j_call: TRBJ2-5
clone_size: .
cdr3_nt: TGTGCCAGCAGATTGGGGTACCCTGAGACCCAGTACTTC
cdr3_aa: CASRLGYPETQYF

v_call: TRBV20-1
d_call: .
j_call: TRBJ2-5
clone_size: .
cdr3_nt: TGCAGTGCTCTAGGGGAGGCTTTCCAAGAGACCCAGTACTTC
cdr3_aa: CSALGEAFQETQYF

v_call: TRBV10-3
d_call: .
j_call: TRBJ2-7
clone_size: .
cdr3_nt: TGTGCCATCGCCGGGGGTGGTTGCGAGCAGTACTTC
cdr3_aa: CAIAGGGCEQYF

v_call: TRBV7-2
d_call: .
j_call: TRBJ1-5
clone_size: .
cdr3_nt: TGTGCCAGCAGTCCGGACGAAGACAATCAGCCCCAGCATTTT
cdr3_aa: CASSPDEDNQPQHF

v_call: TRBV20-1
d_call: .
j_call: TRBJ2-7
clone_size: .
cdr3_nt: TGCAGTGCCCGCACAGGGTTTCAAACCTACGAGCAGTACTTC
cdr3_aa: CSARTGFQTYEQYF

v_call: TRBV2
d_call: .
j_call: TRBJ2-7
clone_size: few
cdr3_nt: TGTGCCATCTCGGGACCAGCTTCCTACGAGCAGTACTTC
cdr3_aa: CAISGPASYEQYF

v_call: TRBV4-1
d_call: .
j_call: TRBJ1-3
clone_size: .
cdr3_nt: TGCGCCAGCAGCCAAAGGGGGTCGGAACCGGGACATTTACTCTCTGGAAACACCATATATTTT
cdr3_aa: CASSQRGSEPGHLLSGNTIYF

v_call: TRBV11-2
d_call: .
j_call: TRBJ1-6
clone_size: .
cdr3_nt: TGTGCCAGCAGCTTAATAGCGACAGGAGGATTCTATAATTCACCCCTCCACTTT
cdr3_aa: CASSLIATGGFYNSPLHF

v_call: TRBV20-1
d_call: .
j_call: TRBJ1-4
clone_size: .
cdr3_nt: TGCAGTGCTAGAGATCTAATGCTCGGCGCTAATGAAAAACTGTTTTTT
cdr3_aa: CSARDLMLGANEKLFF

v_call: TRBV10-1
d_call: TRBD2
j_call: TRBJ2-7
clone_size: many
cdr3_nt: TGCGCCAGCAGTGAGTCGAGGGGACTAGCGGCCTACGAGCAGTACTTC
cdr3_aa: CASSESRGLAAYEQYF

v_call: TRBV30
d_call: .
j_call: TRBJ1-1
clone_size: .
cdr3_nt: TGTGCCTCAACGAGGACAATCGACACTGAAGCTTTCTTT
cdr3_aa: CASTRTIDTEAFF

v_call: TRBV30
d_call: .
j_call: TRBJ1-6
clone_size: many
cdr3_nt: TGTGCCTGGAGTGGGGGGGGCAGCAATTCACCCCTCCACTTT
cdr3_aa: CAWSGGGSNSPLHF

v_call: TRBV11-2
d_call: .
j_call: TRBJ2-7
clone_size: .
cdr3_nt: TGTGCCAGCAGCTTACGACAGATGCCGATGGGCGAGCAGTACTTC
cdr3_aa: CASSLRQMPMGEQYF

v_call: TRBV5-6
d_call: TRBD1
j_call: TRBJ1-2
clone_size: .
cdr3_nt: TGTGCCAGCAGCCAAACAGGGGTAGGTAACTATGGCTACACCTTC
cdr3_aa: CASSQTGVGNYGYTF

v_call: TRBV7-8
d_call: TRBD2
j_call: TRBJ2-5
clone_size: .
cdr3_nt: TGTGCCAGCAGCACCGCCGGGACTAGCGGGAGCGGAGAGACCCAGTACTTC
cdr3_aa: CASSTAGTSGSGETQYF

v_call: TRBV10-3
d_call: .
j_call: TRBJ1-1
clone_size: .
cdr3_nt: TGTGCCATCAGTGGACAGTTCAATGAAGCTTTCTTT
cdr3_aa: CAISGQFNEAFF

v_call: TRBV29-1
d_call: .
j_call: TRBJ2-7
clone_size: .
cdr3_nt: TGCAGCTACCAAGGGGTAGGCGAGCAGTACTTC
cdr3_aa: CSYQGVGEQYF

v_call: TRBV7-9
d_call: .
j_call: TRBJ2-5
clone_size: .
cdr3_nt: TGTGCCAGCAGGGGCACAGGGCCGGGGACCCAGTACTTC
cdr3_aa: CASRGTGPGTQYF

v_call: TRBV7-9
d_call: .
j_call: TRBJ1-5
clone_size: .
cdr3_nt: TGTGCCAGCAGCGGTCGGCAGGAAACCGTGGATCAGCCCCAGCATTTT
cdr3_aa: CASSGRQETVDQPQHF

v_call: TRBV7-9
d_call: .
j_call: TRBJ2-5
clone_size: few
cdr3_nt: TGTGCCAGCAGCTCCCTGGATCCGAGGGTTCAAGAGACCCAGTACTTC
cdr3_aa: CASSSLDPRVQETQYF

v_call: TRBV9
d_call: .
j_call: TRBJ2-2
clone_size: many
cdr3_nt: TGTGCCAGCAGCGTAGGGTACAGGAAAGATGACACCGGGGAGCTGTTTTTT
cdr3_aa: CASSVGYRKDDTGELFF

v_call: TRBV11-2
d_call: .
j_call: TRBJ2-7
clone_size: many
cdr3_nt: TGTGCCAGCGGAACATTACATGGCTCGACCTACGAGCAGTACTTC
cdr3_aa: CASGTLHGSTYEQYF

v_call: TRBV2
d_call: TRBD1
j_call: TRBJ1-6
clone_size: .
cdr3_nt: TGTGCCATCAGTGCGGGGACAGGCTTCGATTCACCCCTCCACTTT
cdr3_aa: CAISAGTGFDSPLHF

v_call: TRBV20-1
d_call: .
j_call: TRBJ1-5
clone_size: few
cdr3_nt: TGCAGTGCTAGAGATTTAGCCTCTAATCAGCCCCAGCATTTT
cdr3_aa: CSARDLASNQPQHF

v_call: TRBV7-9
d_call: TRBD1
j_call: TRBJ2-2
clone_size: .
cdr3_nt: TGTGCCAGCAGTGCTGGGGACAGGGCTACCGGGGAGCTGTTTTTT
cdr3_aa: CASSAGDRATGELFF

v_call: TRBV20-1
d_call: .
j_call: TRBJ1-1
clone_size: .
cdr3_nt: TGCAGTGCCGCTTTACGGACTGAAGCTTTCTTT
cdr3_aa: CSAALRTEAFF

v_call: TRBV11-2
d_call: .
j_call: TRBJ1-1
clone_size: many
cdr3_nt: TGTGCCAGCACCCTACAGGGATCAGGCACTGAAGCTTTCTTT
cdr3_aa: CASTLQGSGTEAFF

v_call: TRBV18
d_call: .
j_call: TRBJ1-1
clone_size: .
cdr3_nt: TGTGCCAGCTCACCAAAACCTGGGGCCACTGAAGCTTTCTTT
cdr3_aa: CASSPKPGATEAFF

v_call: TRBV7-9
d_call: .
j_call: TRBJ2-7
clone_size: .
cdr3_nt: TGTGCCAGCAGCCCAGGGGAGGCCTCCTACGAGCAGTACTTC
cdr3_aa: CASSPGEASYEQYF

v_call: TRBV29-1
d_call: .
j_call: TRBJ1-1
clone_size: few
cdr3_nt: TGCAGCGTAGGTACGGACAATGGGATGAACACTGAAGCTTTCTTT
cdr3_aa: CSVGTDNGMNTEAFF

v_call: TRBV19
d_call: .
j_call: TRBJ1-1
clone_size: many
cdr3_nt: TGTGCCAGTAGAGAGGACAGTGGGAACACTGAAGCTTTCTTT
cdr3_aa: CASREDSGNTEAFF

v_call: TRBV2
d_call: .
j_call: TRBJ1-1
clone_size: many
cdr3_nt: TGTGCCAGCAAGTTTACGGGCGGGGACGCTACTGAAGCTTTCTTT
cdr3_aa: CASKFTGGDATEAFF

v_call: TRBV15
d_call: .
j_call: TRBJ2-5
clone_size: .
cdr3_nt: TGTGCCACCAGCAGAGACCCCCCACAAGAAGAGACCCAGTACTTC
cdr3_aa: CATSRDPPQEETQYF

v_call: TRBV4-1
d_call: .
j_call: TRBJ1-2
clone_size: many
cdr3_nt: TGCGCCAGCAGCCAAGATGCAGGGGCTGGCGGCTATGGCTACACCTTC
cdr3_aa: CASSQDAGAGGYGYTF

v_call: TRBV4-1
d_call: .
j_call: TRBJ1-2
clone_size: many
cdr3_nt: TGCGCCAGCAGCCAAGCTCCGACAGTCGACTATGGCTACACCTTC
cdr3_aa: CASSQAPTVDYGYTF

v_call: TRBV25-1
d_call: .
j_call: TRBJ2-6
clone_size: .
cdr3_nt: TGTGCCAGCAGCGTTGAGCAATCTGGGGCCAACGTCCTGACTTTC
cdr3_aa: CASSVEQSGANVLTF

v_call: TRBV7-9
d_call: TRBD1
j_call: TRBJ1-2
clone_size: many
cdr3_nt: TGTGCCAGCAGCTTAGTGGAGTCGAGGACAGGGGTCGGCTACACCTTC
cdr3_aa: CASSLVESRTGVGYTF

v_call: TRBV29-1
d_call: TRBD1
j_call: TRBJ1-2
clone_size: few
cdr3_nt: TGCAGCGTTGGGGGTGACAGGGGGACGACCAACTATGGCTACACCTTC
cdr3_aa: CSVGGDRGTTNYGYTF

v_call: TRBV19
d_call: .
j_call: TRBJ2-2
clone_size: .
cdr3_nt: TGTGCCAGTAGGCGAGGGATTTCCGGGGAGCTGTTTTTT
cdr3_aa: CASRRGISGELFF

v_call: TRBV20-1
d_call: .
j_call: TRBJ2-7
clone_size: .
cdr3_nt: TGCAGTGCTAGCGGGGACTCCTACGAGCAGTACTTC
cdr3_aa: CSASGDSYEQYF

v_call: TRBV10-3
d_call: TRBD1
j_call: TRBJ1-2
clone_size: .
cdr3_nt: TGTGCCATCAGTGTAGACAGGGGGCCTGGCTACACCTTC
cdr3_aa: CAISVDRGPGYTF

v_call: TRBV14
d_call: TRBD1
j_call: TRBJ2-5
clone_size: once
cdr3_nt: TGTGCCAGCAGCCGACAGGGGGCGAGTCAAGAGACCCAGTACTTC
cdr3_aa: CASSRQGASQETQYF

v_call: TRBV7-9
d_call: TRBD2
j_call: TRBJ2-5
clone_size: .
cdr3_nt: TGTGCCAGCAGCTTGGTACTAGCGGGAGAGGGCGAGACCCAGTACTTC
cdr3_aa: CASSLVLAGEGETQYF

v_call: TRBV7-7
d_call: .
j_call: TRBJ2-7
clone_size: .
cdr3_nt: TGTGCTAGCAGACCAAACGCTCAGGGACTCGAGCAGTACTTC
cdr3_aa: CASRPNAQGLEQYF